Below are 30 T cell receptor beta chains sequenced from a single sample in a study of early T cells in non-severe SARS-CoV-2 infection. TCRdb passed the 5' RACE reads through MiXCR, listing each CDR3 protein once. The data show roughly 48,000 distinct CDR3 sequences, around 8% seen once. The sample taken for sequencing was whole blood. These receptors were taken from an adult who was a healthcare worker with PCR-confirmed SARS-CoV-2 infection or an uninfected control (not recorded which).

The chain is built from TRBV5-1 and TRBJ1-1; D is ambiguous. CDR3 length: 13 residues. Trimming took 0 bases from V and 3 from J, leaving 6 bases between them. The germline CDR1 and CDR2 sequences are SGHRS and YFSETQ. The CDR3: CASSLGDYTEAFF. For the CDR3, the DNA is TGCGCCAGCAGCTTGGGTGACTACACTGAAGCTTTCTTT.

The chain's CDR3 is CASSFRVRDRSYNEQFF. The CDR3 nucleotides are TGTGCCAGCAGCTTCCGAGTCCGGGACAGATCCTACAATGAGCAGTTCTTC. V usage is TRBV7-9 and J usage is TRBJ2-1; 7 nucleotides match TRBD1. This CDR3 is built from 17 residues. Per the germline V gene, CDR1 is SEHNR and CDR2 is FQNEAQ (reference sequence). The J segment lost 1 base and the V segment lost 3 bases, leaving 9 bases of the junction unmatched.

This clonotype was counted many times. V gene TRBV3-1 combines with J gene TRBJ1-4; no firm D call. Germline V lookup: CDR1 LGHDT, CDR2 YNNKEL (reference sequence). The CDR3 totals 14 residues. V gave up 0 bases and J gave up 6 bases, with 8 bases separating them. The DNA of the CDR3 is TGTGCCAGCAGCCAAGATATCGGATATGAAAAACTGTTTTTT. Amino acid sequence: CASSQDIGYEKLFF.

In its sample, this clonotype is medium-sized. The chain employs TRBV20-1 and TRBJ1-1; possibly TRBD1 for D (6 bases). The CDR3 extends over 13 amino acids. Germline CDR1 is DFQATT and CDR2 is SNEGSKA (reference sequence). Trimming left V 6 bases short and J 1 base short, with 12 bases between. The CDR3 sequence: CSAAQGPNTEAFF. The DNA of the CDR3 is TGCAGTGCGGCACAGGGTCCGAACACTGAAGCTTTCTTT.

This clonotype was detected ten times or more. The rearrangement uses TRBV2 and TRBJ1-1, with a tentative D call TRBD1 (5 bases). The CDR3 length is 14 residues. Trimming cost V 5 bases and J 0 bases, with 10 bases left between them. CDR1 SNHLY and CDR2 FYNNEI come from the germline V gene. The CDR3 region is CASSTGGMNTEAFF. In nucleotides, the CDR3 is TGTGCCAGCAGTACCGGGGGTATGAACACTGAAGCTTTCTTT.

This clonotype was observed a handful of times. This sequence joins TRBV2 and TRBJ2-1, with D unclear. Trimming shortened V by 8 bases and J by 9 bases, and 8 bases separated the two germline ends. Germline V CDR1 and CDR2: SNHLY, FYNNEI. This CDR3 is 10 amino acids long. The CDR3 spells CASLRIEQFF. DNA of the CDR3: TGTGCCAGCCTTCGCATTGAGCAGTTCTTC. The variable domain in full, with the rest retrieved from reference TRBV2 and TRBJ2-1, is EPEVTQTPSHQVTQMGQEVILRCVPISNHLYFYWYRQILGQKVEFLVSFYNNEISEKSEIFDDQFSVERPDGSNFTLKIRSTKLEDSAMYFCASLRIEQFFGPGTRLTVL.

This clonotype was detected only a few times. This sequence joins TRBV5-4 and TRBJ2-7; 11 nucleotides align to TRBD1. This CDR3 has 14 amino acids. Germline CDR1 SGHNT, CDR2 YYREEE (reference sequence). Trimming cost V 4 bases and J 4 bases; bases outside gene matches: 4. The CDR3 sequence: CASSTDRGRYEQYF. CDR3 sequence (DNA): TGTGCCAGCAGCACGGACAGGGGGCGTTACGAGCAGTACTTC.

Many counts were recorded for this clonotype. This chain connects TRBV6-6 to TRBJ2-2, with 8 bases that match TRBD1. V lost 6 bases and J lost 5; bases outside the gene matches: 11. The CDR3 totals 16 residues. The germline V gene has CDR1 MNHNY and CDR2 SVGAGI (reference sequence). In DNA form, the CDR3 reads TGTGCCAGCAGAAAAGAGGGGACAGGCGGGACCGGGGAGCTGTTTTTT. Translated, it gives CASRKEGTGGTGELFF.

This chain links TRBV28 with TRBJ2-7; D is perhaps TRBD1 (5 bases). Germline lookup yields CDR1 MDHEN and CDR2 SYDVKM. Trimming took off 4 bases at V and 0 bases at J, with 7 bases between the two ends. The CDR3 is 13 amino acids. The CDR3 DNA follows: TGTGCCAGCAGTTACAGGAGCTCCTACGAGCAGTACTTC. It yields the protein CASSYRSSYEQYF.

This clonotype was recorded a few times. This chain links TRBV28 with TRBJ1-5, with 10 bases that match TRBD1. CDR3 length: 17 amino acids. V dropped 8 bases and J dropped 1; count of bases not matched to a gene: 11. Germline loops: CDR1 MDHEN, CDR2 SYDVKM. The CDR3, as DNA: TGTGCCAGCGGGACGACAGGGGGCGGGATGAGCAATCAGCCCCAGCATTTT. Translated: CASGTTGGGMSNQPQHF.

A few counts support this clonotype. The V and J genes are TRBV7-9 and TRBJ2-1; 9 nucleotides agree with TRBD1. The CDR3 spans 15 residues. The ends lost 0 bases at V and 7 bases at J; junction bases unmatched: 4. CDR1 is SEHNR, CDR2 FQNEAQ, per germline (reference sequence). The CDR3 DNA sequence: TGTGCCAGCAGCTTAGCACAGGGGGCGAGAAATGAGCAGTTCTTC. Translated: CASSLAQGARNEQFF.

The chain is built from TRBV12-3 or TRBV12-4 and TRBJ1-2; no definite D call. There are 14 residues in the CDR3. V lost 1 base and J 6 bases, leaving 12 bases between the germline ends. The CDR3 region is CASSLVRSLDGYTF. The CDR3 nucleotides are TGTGCCAGCAGTTTAGTTAGGAGTTTGGATGGCTACACCTTC.

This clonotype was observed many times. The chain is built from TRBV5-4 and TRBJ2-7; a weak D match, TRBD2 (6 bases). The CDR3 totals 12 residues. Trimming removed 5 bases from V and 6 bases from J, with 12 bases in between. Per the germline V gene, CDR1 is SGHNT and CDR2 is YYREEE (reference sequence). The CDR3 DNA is TGTGCCAGCAGTTGGGGGGACCTCGAGCAGTACTTC. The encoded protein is CASSWGDLEQYF.

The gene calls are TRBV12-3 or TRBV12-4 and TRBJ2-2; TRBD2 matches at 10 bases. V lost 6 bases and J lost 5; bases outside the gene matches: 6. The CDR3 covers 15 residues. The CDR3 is CASRRGLARTGELFF. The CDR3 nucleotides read TGTGCCAGCAGGCGGGGACTAGCGCGAACCGGGGAGCTGTTTTTT.

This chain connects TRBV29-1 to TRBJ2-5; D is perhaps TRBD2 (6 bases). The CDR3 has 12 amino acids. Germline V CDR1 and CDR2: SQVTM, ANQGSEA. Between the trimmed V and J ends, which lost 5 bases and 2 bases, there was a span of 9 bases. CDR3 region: CSVSSGQETQYF. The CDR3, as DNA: TGCAGCGTTAGTAGCGGTCAAGAGACCCAGTACTTC.

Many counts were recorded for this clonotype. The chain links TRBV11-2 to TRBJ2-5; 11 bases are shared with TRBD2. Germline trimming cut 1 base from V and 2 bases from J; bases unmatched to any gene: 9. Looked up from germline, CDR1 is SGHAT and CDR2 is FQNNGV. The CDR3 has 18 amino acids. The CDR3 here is CASSLGVRTSGGQETQYF. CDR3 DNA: TGTGCCAGCAGCTTAGGAGTTCGCACTAGCGGGGGACAAGAGACCCAGTACTTC.

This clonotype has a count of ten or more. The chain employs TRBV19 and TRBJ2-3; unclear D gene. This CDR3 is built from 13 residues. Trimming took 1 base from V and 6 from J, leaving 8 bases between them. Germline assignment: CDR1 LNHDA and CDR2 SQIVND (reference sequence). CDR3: CASSIGLADTQYF. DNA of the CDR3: TGTGCCAGTAGTATAGGCTTGGCGGATACGCAGTATTTT.

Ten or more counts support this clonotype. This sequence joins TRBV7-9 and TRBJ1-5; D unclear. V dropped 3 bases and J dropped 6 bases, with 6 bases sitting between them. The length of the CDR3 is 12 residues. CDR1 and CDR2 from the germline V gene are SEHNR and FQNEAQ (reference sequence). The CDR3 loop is CASSFDFQPQHF. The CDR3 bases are TGTGCCAGCAGCTTCGATTTTCAGCCCCAGCATTTT. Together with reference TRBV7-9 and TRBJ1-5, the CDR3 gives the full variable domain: DTGVSQNPRHKITKRGQNVTFRCDPISEHNRLYWYRQTLGQGPEFLTYFQNEAQLEKSRLLSDRFSAERPKGSFSTLEIQRTEQGDSAMYLCASSFDFQPQHFGDGTRLSIL.

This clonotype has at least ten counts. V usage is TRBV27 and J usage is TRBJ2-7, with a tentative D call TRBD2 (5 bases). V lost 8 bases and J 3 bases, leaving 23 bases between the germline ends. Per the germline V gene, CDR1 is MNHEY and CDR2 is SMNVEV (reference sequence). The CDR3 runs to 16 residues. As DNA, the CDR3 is TGTGCCAGCGCAGCCTTTGGACTTCCTCCAAGCTACGAGCAGTACTTC. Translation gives CASAAFGLPPSYEQYF.

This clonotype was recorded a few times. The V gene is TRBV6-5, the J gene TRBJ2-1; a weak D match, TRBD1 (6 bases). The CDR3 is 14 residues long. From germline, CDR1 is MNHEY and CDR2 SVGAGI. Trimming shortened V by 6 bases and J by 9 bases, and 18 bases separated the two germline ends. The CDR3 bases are TGTGCCAGCAGGCTAACAGGGATTTTGGGTGAGCAGTTCTTC. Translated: CASRLTGILGEQFF.

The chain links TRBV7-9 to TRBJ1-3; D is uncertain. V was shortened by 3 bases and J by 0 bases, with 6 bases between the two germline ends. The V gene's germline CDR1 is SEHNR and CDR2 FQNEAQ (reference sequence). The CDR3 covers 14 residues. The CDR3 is CASSLTGSGNTIYF. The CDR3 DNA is TGTGCCAGCAGCTTGACCGGCTCTGGAAACACCATATATTTT.

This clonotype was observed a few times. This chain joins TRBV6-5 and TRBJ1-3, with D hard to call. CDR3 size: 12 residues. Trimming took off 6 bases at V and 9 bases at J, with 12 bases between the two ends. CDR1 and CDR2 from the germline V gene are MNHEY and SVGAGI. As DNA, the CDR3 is TGTGCCAGCAGAGACCACAGACGCACCATATATTTT. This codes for CASRDHRRTIYF.

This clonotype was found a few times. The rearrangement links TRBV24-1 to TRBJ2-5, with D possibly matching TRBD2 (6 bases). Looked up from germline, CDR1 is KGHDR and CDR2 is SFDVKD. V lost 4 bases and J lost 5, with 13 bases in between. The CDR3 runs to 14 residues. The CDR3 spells CATSEGGRRETQYF. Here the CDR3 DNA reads TGTGCCACCAGTGAGGGAGGCCGCCGGGAGACCCAGTACTTC.

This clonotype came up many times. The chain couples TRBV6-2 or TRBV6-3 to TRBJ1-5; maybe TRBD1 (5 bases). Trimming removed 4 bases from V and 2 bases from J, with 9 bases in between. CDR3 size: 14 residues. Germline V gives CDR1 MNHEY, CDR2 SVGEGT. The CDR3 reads CASSSGLGNQPQHF. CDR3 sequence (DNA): TGTGCCAGCAGTTCAGGGCTGGGCAATCAGCCCCAGCATTTT.

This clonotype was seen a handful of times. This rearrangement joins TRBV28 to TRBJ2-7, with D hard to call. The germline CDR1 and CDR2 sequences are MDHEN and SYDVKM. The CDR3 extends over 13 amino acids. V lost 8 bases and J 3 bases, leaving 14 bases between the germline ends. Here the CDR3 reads CASSRTVLYEQYF. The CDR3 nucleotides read TGTGCCAGCTCACGGACGGTACTCTACGAGCAGTACTTC.

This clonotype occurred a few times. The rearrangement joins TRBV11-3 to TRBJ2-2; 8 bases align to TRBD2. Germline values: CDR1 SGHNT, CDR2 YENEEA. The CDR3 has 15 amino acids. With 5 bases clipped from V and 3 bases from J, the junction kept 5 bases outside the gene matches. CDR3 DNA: TGTGCCAGCAGCCCACTAGCGGAGTACACCGGGGAGCTGTTTTTT. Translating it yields CASSPLAEYTGELFF. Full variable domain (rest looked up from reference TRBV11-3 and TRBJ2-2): EAGVVQSPRYKIIEKKQPVAFWCNPISGHNTLYWYLQNLGQGPELLIRYENEEAVDDSQLPKDRFSAERLKGVDSTLKIQPAELGDSAVYLCASSPLAEYTGELFFGEGSRLTVL.

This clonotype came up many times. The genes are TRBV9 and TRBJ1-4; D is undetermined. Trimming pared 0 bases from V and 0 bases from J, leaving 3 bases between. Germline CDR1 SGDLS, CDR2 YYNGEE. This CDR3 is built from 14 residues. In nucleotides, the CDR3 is TGTGCCAGCAGCGTAGATGCAACTAATGAAAAACTGTTTTTT. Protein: CASSVDATNEKLFF.

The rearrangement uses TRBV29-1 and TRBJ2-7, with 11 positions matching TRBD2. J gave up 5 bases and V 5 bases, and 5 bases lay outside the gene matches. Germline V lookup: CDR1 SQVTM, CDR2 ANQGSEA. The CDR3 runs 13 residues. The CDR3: CSVRLAGSHEQYF. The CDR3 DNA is TGCAGCGTTAGACTAGCGGGATCCCACGAGCAGTACTTC.

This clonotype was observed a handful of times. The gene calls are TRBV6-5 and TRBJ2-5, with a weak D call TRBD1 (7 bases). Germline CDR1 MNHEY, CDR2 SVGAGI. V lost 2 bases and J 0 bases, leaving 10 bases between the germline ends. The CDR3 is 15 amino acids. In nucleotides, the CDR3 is TGTGCCAGCAGTTACGGAGGGGGCCACCAAGAGACCCAGTACTTC. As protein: CASSYGGGHQETQYF.

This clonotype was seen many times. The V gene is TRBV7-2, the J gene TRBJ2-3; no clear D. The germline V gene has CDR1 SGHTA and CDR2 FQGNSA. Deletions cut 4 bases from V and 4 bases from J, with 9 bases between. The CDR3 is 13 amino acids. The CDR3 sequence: CASSSYVADTQYF. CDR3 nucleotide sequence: TGTGCCAGCAGCTCCTACGTGGCAGATACGCAGTATTTT.